What follows describes a single TCR beta chain. Antigen unknown. To make TCR beta libraries, researchers used iRepertoire HTBI primers and Arm-PCR of CDR3 regions. TCRdb re-called the multiplex PCR reads with MiXCR, one entry per CDR3 protein. The sample has 400,000 to 450,000 distinct CDR3 sequences, 23% seen once. Trimming cost V 3 bases and J 4 bases, with 9 bases left between them. The CDR3 contains 13 residues. These data originate in a study of regulatory T cells in long-lasting Graves disease. About the study: Treatment with antithyroid drugs for over 5 years, together with positive TSH receptor antibodies, meant persistent Graves' disease.

The time point: persistent/refractory GD, antithyroid drugs over 5 years with positive TRAb. RNA extracted from PBMCs served as the sequencing template. The patients were enrolled through endocrinology in Xi'an, China. A volume of 9 to 9.5 milliliters of peripheral blood was collected in EDTA tubes. Study-level points and caveats: Persistent Graves' disease cases displayed lower TCR diversity than newly diagnosed ones.

The sequence came from a female donor with Graves disease. This chain connects TRBV12-3 or TRBV12-4 to TRBJ1-2; a weak D match, TRBD1 (5 bases). The sample consisted of peripheral blood mononuclear cells (PBMCs), taken when the disease was refractory, from a patient treated with antithyroid drugs. CDR3 DNA: TGTGCCAGCAGTTTGGGAGGGGTCTATGGCTACACCTTC. Its protein is CASSLGGVYGYTF.